Listed below are T cell receptor beta chains from one sample, sequenced in a study of CD8 T cells in ankylosing spondylitis. A single record per CDR3 protein comes from TCRdb applying MiXCR to the 5' RACE reads. The sample lists some 800,000 distinct CDR3 sequences; about 10% were seen once. Sequenced material: blood, either unsorted or a sorted T cell fraction (not recorded which). These receptors were collected from a male donor with ankylosing spondylitis. The CDR3 runs from the conserved cysteine through the conserved F or W. The D gene is left open where the match is weak. Expanded clones are given a class, and other clones once, few, many or no size at all.

j_call v_call d_call clone_size cdr3_aa cdr3_nt
TRBJ2-7 TRBV28 - - CASRSLGAGEINEQYF TGTGCCAGCAGATCCCTAGGGGCAGGGGAGATCAACGAGCAGTACTTC
TRBJ1-2 TRBV4-3 - many CASSQVPRNYGYTF TGCGCCAGCAGCCAAGTACCACGGAACTATGGCTACACCTTC
TRBJ2-5 TRBV20-1 - - CSAGSPVGEETQYF TGCAGTGCTGGGTCCCCGGTGGGGGAAGAGACCCAGTACTTC
TRBJ1-1 TRBV5-1 - - CASSQTLNTEAFF TGCGCCAGCAGCCAGACATTGAACACTGAAGCTTTCTTT
TRBJ1-2 TRBV20-1 TRBD1 many CSASLQGALHGYTF TGCAGTGCTAGTTTACAGGGGGCTTTGCATGGCTACACCTTC
TRBJ1-1 TRBV7-9 - few CASSFSATEAFF TGTGCCAGCAGCTTCAGTGCCACTGAAGCTTTCTTT
TRBJ2-7 TRBV20-1 - many CSARGREGGEQYF TGCAGTGCTAGGGGCCGAGAGGGAGGAGAGCAGTACTTC
TRBJ2-3 TRBV5-5 - - CASSPLSPDTQYF TGTGCCAGCAGCCCACTGAGCCCAGATACGCAGTATTTT
TRBJ1-6 TRBV6-1 TRBD1 - CASSQQGANSPLHF TGTGCCAGCAGCCAACAGGGGGCAAATTCACCCCTCCACTTT
TRBJ2-1 TRBV5-1 TRBD2 - CASSFPSGRLQLEQFF TGCGCCAGCAGCTTCCCGAGCGGGAGGCTACAATTAGAGCAGTTCTTC
TRBJ2-6 TRBV7-2 - few CASSLSGPGANVLTF TGTGCCAGCAGCTTATCAGGGCCTGGGGCCAACGTCCTGACTTTC
TRBJ1-2 TRBV29-1 - many CSVSGNYGYTF TGCAGCGTGTCAGGGAACTATGGCTACACCTTC
TRBJ1-1 TRBV19 - - CASSGFADTEAFF TGTGCCAGTAGTGGCTTCGCGGACACTGAAGCTTTCTTT
TRBJ2-1 TRBV4-2 - - CASSQEGGGTPNEQFF TGTGCCAGCAGCCAAGAAGGAGGGGGCACCCCCAATGAGCAGTTCTTC
TRBJ2-5 TRBV20-1 TRBD2 few CSALWGGRPSQYF TGCAGTGCCCTATGGGGGGGTCGTCCCTCCCAGTACTTC
TRBJ2-1 TRBV24-1 - - CAAGTWRNEQFF TGTGCCGCCGGGACTTGGCGGAATGAGCAGTTCTTC
TRBJ1-2 TRBV25-1 - few CASSESGGVKYGYTF TGTGCCAGCAGTGAATCGGGCGGGGTGAAGTATGGCTACACCTTC
TRBJ2-3 TRBV6-2/TRBV6-3 - - CASSYGGAGSDTQYF TGTGCCAGCAGTTACGGGGGGGCCGGATCAGATACGCAGTATTTT
TRBJ1-1 TRBV7-2 - many CASSNHRATEAFF TGTGCCAGCAGCAACCACCGGGCGACTGAAGCTTTCTTT
TRBJ2-3 TRBV29-1 TRBD2 many CSVDGGGSLDTQYF TGCAGCGTTGATGGCGGGGGGTCCCTGGATACGCAGTATTTT